Shown below are 32 T cell receptor beta chains from a single sample sequenced in a study of T cells after yellow fever vaccination. From the 5' RACE reads, TCRdb called clonotypes with MiXCR, one entry per CDR3 protein. Of roughly 160,000 distinct CDR3 sequences listed, 6% to 7.5% are singletons. The source was CD4+ T cells sorted from PBMCs, collected about 5 days after the first yellow fever vaccination. These receptors were obtained from a man in his late teens or twenties who received the YFV17D yellow fever vaccine.

Ten or more counts support this clonotype. The chain combines TRBV5-8 with TRBJ2-5; D is ambiguous. The CDR3 length is 14 residues. V was trimmed by 0 bases and J by 1 base, leaving 7 bases between them. Germline loops: CDR1 SGHTS, CDR2 YDEGEE. The CDR3 region has the DNA TGTGCCAGCAGCTTGGCCGCGGTCCAAGAGACCCAGTACTTC. This sequence encodes CASSLAAVQETQYF.

This clonotype occurred many times. This chain connects TRBV10-3 to TRBJ1-2; D ambiguous. CDR1 and CDR2 from the germline V gene are ENHRY and SYGVKD. With 5 bases removed from V and 2 bases from J, the gap between germline ends came to 12 bases. This CDR3 contains 14 residues. Here the CDR3 reads CAISSGLSNYGYTF. CDR3 DNA: TGTGCCATCAGTTCAGGTTTATCCAACTATGGCTACACCTTC.

The sample holds many counts of this clonotype. This chain joins TRBV5-6 and TRBJ2-5; D gene uncertain. This CDR3 is 14 amino acids long. Germline loops: CDR1 SGHDT, CDR2 YYEEEE. V was pared by 4 bases and J by 5 bases, with 15 bases between. CDR3 bases: TGTGCCAGCAGCCCCCCAGGTGTCCGGGAGACCCAGTACTTC. It is translated as CASSPPGVRETQYF.

This clonotype was seen repeatedly, ten times or more. The chain employs TRBV11-2 and TRBJ2-3; 9 positions match TRBD2. J lost 2 bases, V lost 7 bases, and 13 bases had no gene match. CDR1 SGHAT and CDR2 FQNNGV come from the germline V gene. The CDR3 is 17 residues long. This CDR3 reads CASTKTILAGNTDTQYF. In nucleotides, the CDR3 is TGTGCCAGCACTAAAACGATTCTAGCGGGGAACACAGATACGCAGTATTTT.

This clonotype was recorded many times. The rearrangement links TRBV20-1 to TRBJ2-5; no clear D gene. V was clipped by 1 base and J by 5 bases, with 14 bases between them. Germline V gene lookup returns CDR1 DFQATT and CDR2 SNEGSKA (reference sequence). CDR3 length: 14 residues. The CDR3 bases are TGCAGTGCTAGAGGGTCCGACTCAACTGAGACCCAGTACTTC. It specifies CSARGSDSTETQYF.

On this clonotype itself: At one end, the junction sequence differs from germline, possibly due to a read error. This rearrangement joins TRBV5-4 to TRBJ2-3; 9 positions match TRBD1. Per germline, CDR1 SGHNT and CDR2 YYREEE (reference sequence). There are 15 residues in the CDR3. CDR3 nucleotide sequence: TGTGTCAGCAGCACACGGGACAGGGTCGCAGATACGCAGTATTTT. Translation gives CVSSTRDRVADTQYF.

The J gene is TRBJ1-2, the V gene TRBV20-1; no clear D. The V gene lost 3 bases and the J gene lost 2 bases, with 7 bases spanning the gap. The CDR3 extends over 12 amino acids. Germline V gene data show CDR1 as DFQATT and CDR2 as SNEGSKA (reference sequence). In nucleotides, the CDR3 is TGCAGTGCTAGGCGGGAAAACTATGGCTACACCTTC. Residues: CSARRENYGYTF.

This clonotype was recorded a few times. J is TRBJ2-6 and V is TRBV7-2; possibly TRBD1 for D (5 bases). V lost 5 bases to trimming and J lost 0 bases, with 14 bases between them. Germline V lookup: CDR1 SGHTA, CDR2 FQGNSA. The length of the CDR3 is 17 residues. CDR3 coding DNA: TGTGCCAGCAGCCCGCAGGGTACCGGCTCTGGGGCCAACGTCCTGACTTTC. Residues: CASSPQGTGSGANVLTF.

Many counts were recorded for this clonotype. This chain joins TRBV12-3 or TRBV12-4 and TRBJ1-1, with 9 bases matching TRBD1. V was pared by 5 bases and J by 8 bases, with 6 bases of the junction left unmatched. CDR3 length equals 13 residues. CDR3: CASSPQTGGEAFF. DNA of the CDR3: TGTGCCAGCAGTCCTCAGACAGGGGGGGAAGCTTTCTTT.

The chain is built from TRBV20-1 and TRBJ2-1, with 8 bases identical to TRBD2. Germline CDR1 and CDR2: DFQATT and SNEGSKA (reference sequence). The CDR3 extends over 15 amino acids. The junction had 11 bases not matched to a gene; V was cut back by 6 bases and J by 4 bases. CDR3 DNA sequence: TGCAGTGCCTCCAGGAGGAGCGGGGGTTACAATGAGCAGTTCTTC. The encoded protein is CSASRRSGGYNEQFF.

In its sample, this clonotype is medium-sized. The V call is TRBV7-9, the J call TRBJ2-3, with 15 bases aligning to TRBD2. In germline, CDR1 is SEHNR, CDR2 FQNEAQ (reference sequence). The CDR3 runs 15 residues. Trimming at V came to 7 bases and at J to 7 bases, leaving 6 bases not matched to a gene. CDR3 sequence (DNA): TGTGCCAGCACCTTGGGGACTAGCGGGAGGCATACGCAGTATTTT. Translating gives CASTLGTSGRHTQYF.

The rearrangement uses TRBV12-3 or TRBV12-4 and TRBJ1-6; D may be TRBD1 (5 bases). This CDR3 has 16 amino acids. Trimming cost V 7 bases and J 0 bases, with 13 bases left between them. This chain's CDR3 is CASNLREASYNSPLHF. In nucleotides, the CDR3 is TGTGCCAGCAACCTCAGGGAGGCCTCCTATAATTCACCCCTCCACTTT.

In nucleotides, the CDR3 is TGTGCCAGCAGCGCCACAGGGGCCGGTGGATCACCCCTCCACTTT. Translated: CASSATGAGGSPLHF. The chain recombines TRBV7-2 with TRBJ1-6; 7 nucleotides agree with TRBD1. The germline V gene has CDR1 SGHTA and CDR2 FQGNSA. This CDR3 has 15 amino acids. The junction had 11 bases not matched to a gene; V was cut back by 5 bases and J by 10 bases.

The V and J genes are TRBV27 and TRBJ1-1; the match to TRBD1 covers 7 bases. V was pared by 3 bases and J by 4 bases, with 2 bases of the junction left unmatched. CDR3 size: 13 residues. From germline, CDR1 is MNHEY and CDR2 SMNVEV (reference sequence). CDR3 coding DNA: TGTGCCAGCAGTTTCCGGGACAGCACTGAAGCTTTCTTT. It is translated as CASSFRDSTEAFF.

This clonotype appeared a few times. The chain employs TRBV4-2 and TRBJ2-3, with a weak D call TRBD2 (6 bases). This CDR3 is built from 14 residues. The V end lost 0 bases, the J end lost 6 bases, and 10 bases lay between the germline ends. Looked up from germline, CDR1 is LGHNA and CDR2 is YNFKEQ. This chain's CDR3 is CASSQESLADTQYF. In DNA, the CDR3 is TGTGCCAGCAGCCAAGAATCCCTAGCGGATACGCAGTATTTT.

In this sample, this clonotype turned up many times. The genes are TRBV5-1 and TRBJ1-4; 8 bases align to TRBD1. Trimming removed 4 bases from V and 7 bases from J; junction bases left unmatched: 9. Germline V gene sequence: CDR1 SGHRS, CDR2 YFSETQ. The CDR3 contains 15 residues. Written as DNA, the CDR3 is TGCGCCAGCAGCGATTCACAGGGGGGAAGTGAAAAACTGTTTTTT. This translates into CASSDSQGGSEKLFF.

This clonotype has a count of ten or more. The rearrangement uses TRBV7-2 and TRBJ2-1; tentatively, D is TRBD2 (5 bases). CDR1 and CDR2 from the germline V gene are SGHTA and FQGNSA. Trimming stripped 0 bases from V and 4 bases from J, with 7 bases between. The CDR3 loop spans 14 amino acids. CDR3 nucleotides: TGTGCCAGCAGCTTAGCGCGAGGGTACAATGAGCAGTTCTTC. Its translation: CASSLARGYNEQFF.

The CDR3 here is CASSLAFSLGDEQFF. DNA for the CDR3: TGCGCCAGCAGCTTGGCGTTTAGTCTCGGCGATGAGCAGTTCTTC. This chain connects TRBV5-1 to TRBJ2-1, with unresolved D. V was cut by 0 bases and J by 8 bases, with 15 bases left in between. The CDR3 length is 15 residues. Germline V CDR1 and CDR2: SGHRS, YFSETQ.

The chain's CDR3 is CASSISGGVGQPQHF. The DNA for the CDR3 is TGTGCCAGCAGCATAAGCGGGGGGGTCGGTCAGCCCCAGCATTTT. The J gene is TRBJ1-5, the V gene TRBV7-9, with D tentatively TRBD1 (5 bases). CDR1 is SEHNR, CDR2 FQNEAQ, per germline (reference sequence). Trimming took 5 bases from V and 6 from J, leaving 17 bases between them. This CDR3 has 15 residues. The full variable domain, rest sourced from reference TRBV7-9 and TRBJ1-5, is DTGVSQNPRHKITKRGQNVTFRCDPISEHNRLYWYRQTLGQGPEFLTYFQNEAQLEKSRLLSDRFSAERPKGSFSTLEIQRTEQGDSAMYLCASSISGGVGQPQHFGDGTRLSIL.

In its sample, this clonotype was seen many times. The chain links TRBV20-1 to TRBJ1-4, with D perhaps TRBD1 (6 bases). The germline V gene has CDR1 DFQATT and CDR2 SNEGSKA (reference sequence). V was trimmed by 1 base and J by 3 bases, leaving 6 bases between them. CDR3 length equals 13 residues. The CDR3 region is CSARGGPNEKLFF. The CDR3 bases are TGCAGTGCTAGAGGGGGGCCTAATGAAAAACTGTTTTTT.

This clonotype was seen more than once but under ten times. V and J are TRBV6-2 or TRBV6-3 and TRBJ1-2; D gene uncertain. Germline V gene data show CDR1 as MNHEY and CDR2 as SVGEGT. This CDR3 contains 13 residues. Between the trimmed V and J ends, which lost 0 bases and 10 bases, there was a span of 12 bases. The CDR3 region is CASSYSVIRAYTF. In DNA, the CDR3 is TGTGCCAGCAGTTACTCGGTGATCCGAGCCTACACCTTC.

This chain uses TRBV12-5 with TRBJ2-7; no firm D call. CDR3 length: 16 residues. V lost 0 bases, J lost 10 bases, and 22 bases lay in between. Germline CDR1 reads LGHNT; CDR2 reads FRNRAP. CDR3 nucleotides: TGTGCTAGTGGTTTGGTAAGGCTAGGCAGTTCTTGGGAACAGTACGTC. Its protein product is CASGLVRLGSSWEQYV.

Many counts were recorded for this clonotype. This rearrangement joins TRBV7-3 to TRBJ2-2, with D perhaps TRBD1 or TRBD2 (5 bases each). The germline gives CDR1 SGHTA, CDR2 FQGTGA. V lost 6 bases to trimming and J lost 5 bases, with 25 bases between them. This CDR3 comprises 18 residues. CDR3: CASSQMRQGVVATGELFF. The DNA for the CDR3 is TGTGCCAGCAGTCAAATGCGCCAGGGAGTTGTGGCAACCGGGGAGCTGTTTTTT.

This clonotype was counted at least ten times. The J gene is TRBJ2-2, the V gene TRBV29-1, with 8 bases lining up with TRBD1. The germline CDR1 and CDR2 sequences are SQVTM and ANQGSEA. J was trimmed by 4 bases and V by 2 bases; bases with no gene match: 3. The CDR3 extends over 14 amino acids. CDR3 in amino acids: CSVEKGQVTGELFF. CDR3 bases: TGCAGCGTTGAAAAGGGACAGGTCACCGGGGAGCTGTTTTTT.

This clonotype appeared many times. The J gene is TRBJ1-3, the V gene TRBV6-5; D unclear. The germline V gene encodes CDR1 MNHEY and CDR2 SVGAGI. V gave up 7 bases and J gave up 2 bases, with 6 bases separating them. This CDR3 has 12 residues. The CDR3 region has the DNA TGTGCCAGCAAACCCCCTGGAAACACCATATATTTT. This sequence encodes CASKPPGNTIYF.

This clonotype showed up just a few times. CDR3 in amino acids: CSANDQQGTGTDTQYF. In DNA form, the CDR3 reads TGCAGTGCTAACGACCAACAGGGAACCGGCACAGATACGCAGTATTTT. The J gene is TRBJ2-3, the V gene TRBV20-1; D possibly corresponds to TRBD1 (6 bases). From germline, CDR1 is DFQATT and CDR2 SNEGSKA (reference sequence). V lost 4 bases and J 1 base, leaving 18 bases between the germline ends. CDR3 length: 16 residues.

This clonotype has only a few counts. The V gene is TRBV5-6, the J gene TRBJ2-7; D possibly corresponds to TRBD1 (6 bases). Trimming shortened V by 1 base and J by 0 bases, and 11 bases separated the two germline ends. Looked up from germline, CDR1 is SGHDT and CDR2 is YYEEEE. The CDR3 spans 15 residues. The CDR3 DNA reads TGTGCCAGCAGCTTGTTCGGACAGCGCTCCTACGAGCAGTACTTC. Amino acids: CASSLFGQRSYEQYF.

This clonotype has at least ten counts. The V call is TRBV28, the J call TRBJ2-3; 9 bases map to TRBD2. The J segment lost 4 bases and the V segment lost 1 base, leaving 6 bases of the junction unmatched. The germline V gene has CDR1 MDHEN and CDR2 SYDVKM. The CDR3 contains 16 residues. CDR3 sequence reads: CASSLFGGGAPDTQYF. The CDR3 bases are TGTGCCAGCAGTTTATTTGGCGGGGGGGCCCCAGATACGCAGTATTTT. Drawing the rest from reference TRBV28 and TRBJ2-3, the complete variable domain is DVKVTQSSRYLVKRTGEKVFLECVQDMDHENMFWYRQDPGLGLRLIYFSYDVKMKEKGDIPEGYSVSREKKERFSLILESASTNQTSMYLCASSLFGGGAPDTQYFGPGTRLTVL.

This clonotype has at least ten counts. The chain joins TRBV20-1 to TRBJ1-3; 9 bases match TRBD1. The J segment lost 8 bases and the V segment lost 0 bases, leaving 8 bases of the junction unmatched. The germline gives CDR1 DFQATT, CDR2 SNEGSKA (reference sequence). The CDR3 runs 15 residues. The DNA for the CDR3 is TGCAGTGCTAGAGACTCGGACAGGGGTCTCGACACCATATATTTT. It codes for CSARDSDRGLDTIYF.

This clonotype was seen ten or more times. The genes are TRBV5-1 and TRBJ2-3; the D is unclear. Germline CDR1 reads SGHRS; CDR2 reads YFSETQ. V lost 5 bases, J lost 4 bases, and 14 bases lay in between. CDR3 length: 14 residues. DNA for the CDR3: TGCGCCAGCAGTTTACAAGGTTTGGCAGATACGCAGTATTTT. Its translation is CASSLQGLADTQYF. Combining the CDR3 with reference TRBV5-1 and TRBJ2-3 gives the whole variable domain KAGVTQTPRYLIKTRGQQVTLSCSPISGHRSVSWYQQTPGQGLQFLFEYFSETQRNKGNFPGRFSGRQFSNSRSEMNVSTLELGDSALYLCASSLQGLADTQYFGPGTRLTVL.

This clonotype appeared many times. The CDR3 region is CASSVSSGRHFGELFF. In DNA form, the CDR3 reads TGTGCCAGCAGCGTATCTAGCGGGCGCCATTTCGGGGAGCTGTTTTTT. The chain joins TRBV9 to TRBJ2-2; 8 nucleotides match TRBD2. CDR1 and CDR2 (germline): SGDLS, YYNGEE. J lost 7 bases, V lost 1 base, and 9 bases had no gene match. This CDR3 region has 16 residues. The complete variable domain, with remaining parts taken from reference TRBV9 and TRBJ2-2, reads DSGVTQTPKHLITATGQRVTLRCSPRSGDLSVYWYQQSLDQGLQFLIQYYNGEERAKGNILERFSAQQFPDLHSELNLSSLELGDSALYFCASSVSSGRHFGELFFGEGSRLTVL.

This clonotype appeared many times. The chain recombines TRBV6-2 or TRBV6-3 with TRBJ1-3; D gene unclear. V lost 2 bases to trimming and J lost 0 bases, with 11 bases between them. This CDR3 has 16 residues. Germline V gene data show CDR1 as MNHEY and CDR2 as SVGEGT. This CDR3 reads CASSYDPGSSGNTIYF. DNA of the CDR3: TGTGCCAGCAGTTACGATCCGGGGAGCTCTGGAAACACCATATATTTT.